This T cell receptor (beta chain) was retrieved from a study of shared clonotypes between healthy human individuals. The study's findings and limits: The generation probabilities recorded for non-shared clonotypes fell below those of clonotypes shared by all four donors. The study drew on few donors, limiting represented genetic and exposure-history diversity.

With regard to this clone: Antigen unknown.

Measured with immunoSEQ multiplex PCR; TCRdb has only the in-frame clones, and not every one. The sample has some 500,000 clones; 90% to 96% are singletons. The V gene end was trimmed by 0 bases and the J gene end by 2 bases; junction bases not matched to a gene: 9. The germline V gene encodes CDR1 MGHRA and CDR2 YSYEKL. The CDR3 runs to 18 residues. The TCR was taken from a woman aged 25 to 39 in good health. V and J are TRBV4-1 and TRBJ2-3; 9 bases fit TRBD2. The sample was naive CD4+ T cells sorted from blood. As to subset: CD45RA+ positively selected. Written as DNA, the CDR3 is TGCGCCAGCAGCCAAGATCCACGACTAGCGGTTCTCACAGATACGCAGTATTTT. Translated, it gives CASSQDPRLAVLTDTQYF.